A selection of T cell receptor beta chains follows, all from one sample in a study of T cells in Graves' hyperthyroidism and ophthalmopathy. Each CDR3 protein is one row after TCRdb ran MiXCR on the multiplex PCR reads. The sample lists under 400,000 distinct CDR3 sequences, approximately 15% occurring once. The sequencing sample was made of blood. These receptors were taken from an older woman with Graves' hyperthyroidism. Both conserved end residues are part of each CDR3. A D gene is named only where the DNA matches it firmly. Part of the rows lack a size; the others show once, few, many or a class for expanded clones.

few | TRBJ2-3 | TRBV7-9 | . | TGTGCCAGCACCTTAGAAGATACGCAGTATTTT | CASTLEDTQYF
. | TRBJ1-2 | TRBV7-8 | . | TGTGCCAGCAGCAGTTCGAGGACTAACTATGGCTACACCTTC | CASSSSRTNYGYTF
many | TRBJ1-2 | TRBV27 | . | TGTGCCAGCAGTGGCTGGGACGGAAATGGCTACACCTTC | CASSGWDGNGYTF
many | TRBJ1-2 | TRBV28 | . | TGTGCCAGCAGCACAGGGACTGGGGAAAGGGTACGGGACTATGGCTACACCTTC | CASSTGTGERVRDYGYTF
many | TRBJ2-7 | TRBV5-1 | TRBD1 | TGCGCCAGCAGCTTGGCGGGGACAGGGATCAACGAGCAGTACTTC | CASSLAGTGINEQYF
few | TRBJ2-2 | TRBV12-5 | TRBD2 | TGTGCTAGTGGTTTGATGACCCTGACTAGCGCGAACACCGGGGAGCTGTTTTTT | CASGLMTLTSANTGELFF
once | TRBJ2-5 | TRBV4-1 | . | TGCGCCAGCACTCCGAACGGTCTAGCGCAAGAGACCCAGTACTTC | CASTPNGLAQETQYF
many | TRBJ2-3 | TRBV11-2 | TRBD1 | TGTGCCAGCAGCTTACAAGGGGACAGGGGTCCAGGGGGCACAGATACGCAGTATTTT | CASSLQGDRGPGGTDTQYF
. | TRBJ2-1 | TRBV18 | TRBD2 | TGTGCCAGCTCACCCAAGATGACTAGCGGGAGCAATTTGAATGAGCAGTTCTTC | CASSPKMTSGSNLNEQFF
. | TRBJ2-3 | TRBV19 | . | TGTGCCAGTAGTACGGAGGAGGGCACAGATACGCAGTATTTT | CASSTEEGTDTQYF
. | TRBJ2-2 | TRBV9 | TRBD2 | TGTGCCAGCAGTTACTCGACAGGGCGGAACCGACTAGCGGAGTCGTCGGACACCGGGGAGCTGTTTTTT | CASSYSTGRNRLAESSDTGELFF
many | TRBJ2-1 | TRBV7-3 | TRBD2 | TGTGCCAGCAGCCCGATGGGGACTAGAAATGAGCAGTTCTTC | CASSPMGTRNEQFF
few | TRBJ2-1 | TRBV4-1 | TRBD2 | TGCGCCAGCAGCCACAAGCGGGAGGGATGGAACAATGAGCAGTTCTTC | CASSHKREGWNNEQFF
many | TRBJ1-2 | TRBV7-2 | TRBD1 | TGTGCCAGCAGCTTGGCAGGGGGCGATGGCTACACCTTC | CASSLAGGDGYTF
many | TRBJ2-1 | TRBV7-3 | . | TGTGCCAGCAGCTCCTCGGGAGATTCGTGGGAGCAGTTCTTC | CASSSSGDSWEQFF
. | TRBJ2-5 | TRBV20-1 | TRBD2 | TGCAGTGCTAGAGCTTTAGCGGGAGGAGAGACCCAGTACTTC | CSARALAGGETQYF
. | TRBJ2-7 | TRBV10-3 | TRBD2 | TGTGCCGCTTACTCGGGGGGAGCAGAGGGTTACGAGCAGTACTTC | CAAYSGGAEGYEQYF
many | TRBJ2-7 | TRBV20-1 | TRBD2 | TGCAGTGCTAGGGCACCACTAGCGGCCAACTCCTACGAGCAGTACTTC | CSARAPLAANSYEQYF
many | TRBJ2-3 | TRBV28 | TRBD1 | TGTGCCAGCAGTTTAGCCAAAACGACAGGGGGCGAATTCACAGATACGCAGTATTTT | CASSLAKTTGGEFTDTQYF
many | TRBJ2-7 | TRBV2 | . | TGTGCCAGCATATACGGGCATTCGGGGGAGCAGTACTTC | CASIYGHSGEQYF
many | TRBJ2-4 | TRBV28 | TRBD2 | TGTGCCAGCAGTTTATGGGCTAGCGGGGTAAAAAACATTCAGTACTTC | CASSLWASGVKNIQYF
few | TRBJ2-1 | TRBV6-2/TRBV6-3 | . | TGTGCCAGCAGTTACCCAAGTACGCGGAGGTTGAATGAGCAGTTCTTC | CASSYPSTRRLNEQFF
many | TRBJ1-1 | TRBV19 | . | TGTGCCAGTAGTATAGATCTTTGGGGGCAGCCTGAAGCTTTCTTT | CASSIDLWGQPEAFF
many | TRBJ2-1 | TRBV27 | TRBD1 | TGTGCCAGCAGGAGCGACAGGGTGGGTAGGAATGAGCAGTTCTTC | CASRSDRVGRNEQFF
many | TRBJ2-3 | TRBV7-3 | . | TGTGCCAGCAGCCTGACCGCGGGCGGGGCAGATACGCAGTATTTT | CASSLTAGGADTQYF
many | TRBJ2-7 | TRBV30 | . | TGTGCCTGGAGTTTACAGGGCTACGAGCAGTACTTC | CAWSLQGYEQYF
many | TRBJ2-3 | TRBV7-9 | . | TGTGCCAGCAGCTCCTGGACAGCCAACTTAGATACGCAGTATTTT | CASSSWTANLDTQYF
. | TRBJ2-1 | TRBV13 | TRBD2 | TGTGCCAGCAGCTTAATGCCGGCGCGACTAGCGGGAGGGGAAACATACAATGAGCAGTTCTTC | CASSLMPARLAGGETYNEQFF
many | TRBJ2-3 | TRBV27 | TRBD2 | TGTGCCAGCAGTGGTAGGGAGGGGGATACGCAGTATTTT | CASSGREGDTQYF
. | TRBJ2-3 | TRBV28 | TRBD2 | TGTGCCAGCAGTCCCCGCGGCGGGACTAGCGGGAGAGATACGCAGTATTTT | CASSPRGGTSGRDTQYF
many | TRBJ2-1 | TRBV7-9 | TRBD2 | TGTGCCAGCGGTATTGTAGGCGGGAGTGTGTACAATGAGCAGTTCTTC | CASGIVGGSVYNEQFF
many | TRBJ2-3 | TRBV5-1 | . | TGCGCCAGCAAGGTAAGGGCCAGCACAGATACGCAGTATTTT | CASKVRASTDTQYF
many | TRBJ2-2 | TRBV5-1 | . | TGCGCCAGCAGCCGTGACCTGAGCGGGGAGCTGTTTTTT | CASSRDLSGELFF
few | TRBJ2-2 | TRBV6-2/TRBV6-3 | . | TGTGCCAGCAGTGGGCGGAGGAGGAACACCGGGGAGCTGTTTTTT | CASSGRRRNTGELFF
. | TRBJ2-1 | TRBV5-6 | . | TGTGCCAGCAGGCCCGGACTTTCGAGCTCCTACAATGAGCAGTTCTTC | CASRPGLSSSYNEQFF
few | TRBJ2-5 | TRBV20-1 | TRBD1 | TGCAGTGCTAGGACAGGGGGAGGGGAGACCCAGTACTTC | CSARTGGGETQYF
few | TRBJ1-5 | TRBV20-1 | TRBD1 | TGCAGTGCCCTGGGACAGAACAATCAGCCCCAGCATTTT | CSALGQNNQPQHF
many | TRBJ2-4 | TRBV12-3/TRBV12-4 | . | TGTGCCAGCAGTTTAGTGGGCCCCCCGAACATTCAGTACTTC | CASSLVGPPNIQYF